The 19 T cell receptor beta chains reported below all come from one sample, sequenced in a study of PD-1 blockade in classical Hodgkin lymphoma. Relapse after autologous stem cell transplantation occurred in every patient, and brentuximab vedotin exposure varied. Only in-frame clones appear in the TCRdb table, and some are missing; sequencing was by immunoSEQ multiplex PCR. This table holds about 94,000 clones, roughly nine tenths found once. The material was peripheral blood mononuclear cells (PBMCs), obtained before the second cycle of nivolumab. These receptors originate from a human donor with classical Hodgkin lymphoma.

The J gene is TRBJ2-7, the V gene TRBV28; TRBD1 aligns across 9 bases. Germline CDR1 MDHEN, CDR2 SYDVKM. The CDR3 sequence is 14 residues long. The trim removed 6 bases at V and 4 bases at J, leaving 7 bases unmatched. The CDR3 DNA reads TGTGCCAGCAGGTCACCGGGACAGGGTTACGAGCAGTACTTC. Translation gives CASRSPGQGYEQYF.

The J gene is TRBJ1-2, the V gene TRBV7-8; D call uncertain. Deletions cut 6 bases from V and 4 bases from J, with 18 bases between. This CDR3 has 15 residues. The germline gives CDR1 SGHVS, CDR2 FQNEAQ. Here the CDR3 reads CASSLTGEVLYGYTF. CDR3 nucleotides: TGTGCCAGCAGTCTTACCGGGGAGGTTCTCTATGGCTACACCTTC.

V gene TRBV5-4 combines with J gene TRBJ1-2; D ambiguous. This CDR3 comprises 17 residues. V lost 4 bases and J lost 2, with 21 bases in between. CDR1 and CDR2 (germline): SGHNT, YYREEE (reference sequence). The CDR3 here is CASSADQTHSINYGYTF. Here the CDR3 DNA reads TGTGCCAGCAGCGCGGATCAAACTCATTCTATAAACTATGGCTACACCTTC.

The V call is TRBV18, the J call TRBJ2-3; D unresolved. CDR1 is KGHSH and CDR2 is LQKENI in the germline V gene. This CDR3 region has 14 residues. Trimming left V 2 bases short and J 4 bases short, with 10 bases between. This CDR3 is CASSPLPSSDTQYF. For the CDR3, the DNA is TGTGCCAGCTCACCATTGCCCTCGTCAGATACGCAGTATTTT.

V gene TRBV5-1 combines with J gene TRBJ2-7; TRBD1 might be the D (6 bases). The V end was cut by 3 bases, the J end by 5 bases, with 15 bases between. CDR3 length: 14 residues. Germline lookup yields CDR1 SGHRS and CDR2 YFSETQ. In DNA, the CDR3 is TGCGCCAGCAGCTCCTCCGGGACATGGGACGAGCAGTACTTC. Its translation is CASSSSGTWDEQYF.

The V and J genes are TRBV9 and TRBJ2-1, with 9 bases aligning to TRBD2. The J segment lost 4 bases and the V segment lost 4 bases, leaving 9 bases of the junction unmatched. This CDR3 has 16 amino acids. Germline V gives CDR1 SGDLS, CDR2 YYNGEE. The CDR3 here is CASSFMREGQYNEQFF. CDR3 bases: TGTGCCAGCAGCTTCATGCGGGAGGGCCAATACAATGAGCAGTTCTTC.

This chain joins TRBV5-1 and TRBJ2-2; no firm D call. CDR3 length: 15 residues. Trimming left V 1 base short and J 0 bases short, with 7 bases between. The germline gives CDR1 SGHRS, CDR2 YFSETQ. The CDR3, as DNA: TGCGCCAGCAGCTTGATAACCGCGAACACCGGGGAGCTGTTTTTT. The encoded protein is CASSLITANTGELFF.

This chain connects TRBV5-4 to TRBJ2-7; no clear D gene. The V and J ends lost 2 bases and 1 base respectively, with 4 bases between them. CDR1 is SGHNT, CDR2 YYREEE, per germline (reference sequence). The CDR3 is made up of 12 amino acids. CDR3 coding DNA: TGTGCCAGCAGCTTTGGGTCCTACGAGCAGTACTTC. It specifies CASSFGSYEQYF.

The V and J genes are TRBV27 and TRBJ2-5; 13 bases line up with TRBD2. V gave up 8 bases and J gave up 4 bases; unmatched junction bases: 4. Germline CDR1 reads MNHEY; CDR2 reads SMNVEV (reference sequence). This CDR3 spans 14 amino acids. The CDR3 protein is CASAGLAGSETQYF. CDR3 bases: TGTGCCAGCGCGGGACTAGCGGGGTCAGAGACCCAGTACTTC.

The CDR3 here is CASRPGTSGRTDTQYF. The CDR3 DNA follows: TGTGCCAGCAGACCAGGGACTAGCGGTCGCACAGATACGCAGTATTTT. V gene TRBV5-4 combines with J gene TRBJ2-3; 11 bases are a match to TRBD2. Per the germline V gene, CDR1 is SGHNT and CDR2 is YYREEE (reference sequence). Unmatched junction bases numbered 6, after V lost 5 bases and J lost 1 base. This CDR3 is 16 amino acids long. Complete variable domain (other parts from reference TRBV5-4 and TRBJ2-3): ETGVTQSPTHLIKTRGQQVTLRCSSQSGHNTVSWYQQALGQGPQFIFQYYREEENGRGNFPPRFSGLQFPNYSSELNVNALELDDSALYLCASRPGTSGRTDTQYFGPGTRLTVL.

The chain links TRBV6-5 to TRBJ2-1; the D call may be TRBD1 or TRBD2 (5 bases each). Germline V lookup: CDR1 MNHEY, CDR2 SVGAGI. Trimming removed 6 bases at V and 7 bases at J, with 7 bases between. This CDR3 has 11 residues. CDR3 protein: CASRRGNEQFF. In nucleotides, the CDR3 is TGTGCCAGCAGGAGGGGTAATGAGCAGTTCTTC.

The chain links TRBV2 to TRBJ2-1, with 13 bases matching TRBD2. With 10 bases clipped from V and 7 bases from J, the junction kept 4 bases outside the gene matches. Per germline, CDR1 SNHLY and CDR2 FYNNEI. The CDR3 length is 13 residues. CDR3 amino acids: CATWTSGSNEQFF. CDR3 nucleotide sequence: TGTGCCACTTGGACTAGCGGGAGTAATGAGCAGTTCTTC.

This sequence joins TRBV19 and TRBJ2-1; D perhaps matches TRBD2 (6 bases). Germline V gene data show CDR1 as LNHDA and CDR2 as SQIVND (reference sequence). The V end lost 3 bases, the J end lost 0 bases, and 9 bases lay between the germline ends. The CDR3 totals 15 residues. The CDR3 nucleotides are TGTGCCAGTAGTATGGGACTCAACTCCTACAATGAGCAGTTCTTC. Amino acid sequence: CASSMGLNSYNEQFF.

The V call is TRBV7-9, the J call TRBJ2-1, with D hard to call. The germline V gene encodes CDR1 SEHNR and CDR2 FQNEAQ (reference sequence). This CDR3 is built from 15 residues. V lost 5 bases and J lost 3, with 14 bases in between. The CDR3 reads CASSRPQRLYNEQFF. As DNA, the CDR3 is TGTGCCAGCAGCCGTCCCCAGCGACTCTACAATGAGCAGTTCTTC.

CDR3 bases: TGTGCCAGCAGCTTGTACGGGGCGGGTGAGCAGTTCTTC. Encoded protein: CASSLYGAGEQFF. The chain carries TRBV5-4 and TRBJ2-1; D is tentatively TRBD1 or TRBD2 (5 bases each). Trimming pared 1 base from V and 9 bases from J, leaving 11 bases between. This CDR3 has 13 residues. The V gene's germline CDR1 is SGHNT and CDR2 YYREEE (reference sequence).

This clone was seen once. The CDR3 reads CASSVGELFF. DNA for the CDR3: TGTGCCAGCAGTGTCGGGGAGCTGTTTTTT. This chain joins TRBV6-1 and TRBJ2-2; D uncertain. This CDR3 spans 10 amino acids. V was clipped by 4 bases and J by 7 bases, with 1 base between them. CDR1 is MNHNS and CDR2 is SASEGT in the germline V gene.

The rearrangement joins TRBV28 to TRBJ1-6, with 7 bases that match TRBD1. The CDR3 is 19 residues long. The V segment lost 4 bases and the J segment 0 bases; nucleotides outside the gene matches: 12. The germline gives CDR1 MDHEN, CDR2 SYDVKM. The CDR3, as DNA: TGTGCCAGCAGTTCACCGGGACAGCCAAGGAGCTCCTATAATTCACCCCTCCACTTT. It translates to CASSSPGQPRSSYNSPLHF.

The table lists this clone with a count of one. The CDR3 reads CASSPQDMGAQYF. The CDR3 DNA sequence: TGTGCCAGCAGCCCCCAGGACATGGGGGCGCAGTACTTC. The gene calls are TRBV4-2 and TRBJ2-7; D is possibly TRBD1 (6 bases). Trimming pared 4 bases from V and 9 bases from J, leaving 16 bases between. The length of the CDR3 is 13 residues. Germline-derived CDR1 and CDR2 are LGHNA and YNFKEQ.

This chain connects TRBV11-2 to TRBJ2-1; D is possibly TRBD2 (5 bases). Trimming shortened V by 5 bases and J by 0 bases, and 17 bases separated the two germline ends. The germline V gene has CDR1 SGHAT and CDR2 FQNNGV. The CDR3 covers 17 residues. The chain's CDR3 is CASSQRSGKGSYNEQFF. The CDR3 coding sequence is TGTGCCAGCAGCCAAAGATCGGGAAAGGGCTCCTACAATGAGCAGTTCTTC.